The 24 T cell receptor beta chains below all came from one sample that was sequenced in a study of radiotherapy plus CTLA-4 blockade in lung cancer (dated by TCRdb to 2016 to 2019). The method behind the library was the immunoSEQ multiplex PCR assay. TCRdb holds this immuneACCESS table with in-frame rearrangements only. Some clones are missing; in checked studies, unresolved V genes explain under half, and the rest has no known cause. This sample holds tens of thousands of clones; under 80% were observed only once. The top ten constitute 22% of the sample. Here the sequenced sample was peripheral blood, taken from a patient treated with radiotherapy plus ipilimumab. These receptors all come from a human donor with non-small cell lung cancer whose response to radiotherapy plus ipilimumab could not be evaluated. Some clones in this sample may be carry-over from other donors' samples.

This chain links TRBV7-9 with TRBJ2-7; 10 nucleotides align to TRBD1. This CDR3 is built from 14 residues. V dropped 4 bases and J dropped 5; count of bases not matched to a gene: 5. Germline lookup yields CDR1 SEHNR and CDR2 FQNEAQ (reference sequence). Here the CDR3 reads CASSSGQGWNEQYF. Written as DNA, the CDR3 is TGTGCCAGCAGCTCGGGACAGGGGTGGAACGAGCAGTACTTC.

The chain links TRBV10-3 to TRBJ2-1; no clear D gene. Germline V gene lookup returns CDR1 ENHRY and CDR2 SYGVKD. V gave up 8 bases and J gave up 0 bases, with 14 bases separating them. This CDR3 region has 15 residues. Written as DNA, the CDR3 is TGTGCCATCTCGGGTACCACGAGCTCCTACAATGAGCAGTTCTTC. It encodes CAISGTTSSYNEQFF.

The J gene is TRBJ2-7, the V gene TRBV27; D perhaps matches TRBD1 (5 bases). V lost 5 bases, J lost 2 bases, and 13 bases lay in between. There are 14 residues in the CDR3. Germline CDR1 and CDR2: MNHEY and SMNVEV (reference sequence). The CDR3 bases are TGTGCCAGCAGTCCTAGACGGACAACCTACGAGCAGTACTTC. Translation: CASSPRRTTYEQYF.

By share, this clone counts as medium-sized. The CDR3 here is CASSPGTGEVTQYF. The CDR3 bases are TGTGCCAGCAGCCCCGGGACAGGGGAAGTCACGCAGTATTTT. The chain combines TRBV11-1 with TRBJ2-3, with 10 bases matching TRBD1. The CDR3 covers 14 residues. With 5 bases clipped from V and 9 bases from J, the junction kept 8 bases outside the gene matches. In germline, CDR1 is SGHAT, CDR2 FQDESV (reference sequence).

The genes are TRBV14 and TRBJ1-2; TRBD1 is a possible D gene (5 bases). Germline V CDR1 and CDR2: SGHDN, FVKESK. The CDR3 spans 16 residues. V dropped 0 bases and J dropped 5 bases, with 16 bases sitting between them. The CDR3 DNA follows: TGTGCCAGCAGCCAAGAAGGGGCAGGGATCTGGTATGGCTACACCTTC. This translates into CASSQEGAGIWYGYTF.

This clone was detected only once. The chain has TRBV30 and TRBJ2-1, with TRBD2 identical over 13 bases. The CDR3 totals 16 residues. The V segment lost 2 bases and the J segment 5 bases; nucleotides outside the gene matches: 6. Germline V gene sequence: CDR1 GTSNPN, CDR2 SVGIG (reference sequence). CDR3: CAWSRGTSGDHNEQFF. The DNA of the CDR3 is TGTGCCTGGAGTCGAGGGACTAGCGGGGACCACAATGAGCAGTTCTTC.

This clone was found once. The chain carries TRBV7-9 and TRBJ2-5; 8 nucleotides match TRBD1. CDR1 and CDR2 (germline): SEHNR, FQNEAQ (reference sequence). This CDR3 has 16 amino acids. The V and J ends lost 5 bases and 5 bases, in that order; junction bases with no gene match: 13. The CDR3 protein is CASSRLSDRGGETQYF. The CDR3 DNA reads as TGTGCCAGCAGCCGCCTGTCCGACAGGGGTGGGGAGACCCAGTACTTC.

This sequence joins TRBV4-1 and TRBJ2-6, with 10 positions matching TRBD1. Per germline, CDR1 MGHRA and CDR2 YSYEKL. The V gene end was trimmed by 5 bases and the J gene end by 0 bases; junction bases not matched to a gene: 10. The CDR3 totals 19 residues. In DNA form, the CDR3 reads TGCGCCAGCAGCAACCCCTCCGGGACAGGGGTCTCTGGGGCCAACGTCCTGACTTTC. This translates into CASSNPSGTGVSGANVLTF.

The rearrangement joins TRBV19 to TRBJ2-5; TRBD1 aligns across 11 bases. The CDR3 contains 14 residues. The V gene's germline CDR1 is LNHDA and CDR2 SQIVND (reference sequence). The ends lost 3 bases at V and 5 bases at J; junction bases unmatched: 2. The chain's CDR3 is CASSIGQGAETQYF. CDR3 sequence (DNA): TGTGCCAGTAGTATCGGACAGGGGGCTGAGACCCAGTACTTC.

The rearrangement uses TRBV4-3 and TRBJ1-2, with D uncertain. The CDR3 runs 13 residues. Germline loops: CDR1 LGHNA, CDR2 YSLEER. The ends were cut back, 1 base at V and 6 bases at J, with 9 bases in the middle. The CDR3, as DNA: TGCGCCAGCAGCCAAGCGGCCGGGAATGGCTACACCTTC. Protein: CASSQAAGNGYTF.

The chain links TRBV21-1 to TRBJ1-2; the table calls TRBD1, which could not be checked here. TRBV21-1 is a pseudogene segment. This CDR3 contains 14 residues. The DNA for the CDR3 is TGTGCCAGCAGCCCACAGGGTTTTAACTATGGCTACACCTTC. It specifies CASSPQGFNYGYTF.

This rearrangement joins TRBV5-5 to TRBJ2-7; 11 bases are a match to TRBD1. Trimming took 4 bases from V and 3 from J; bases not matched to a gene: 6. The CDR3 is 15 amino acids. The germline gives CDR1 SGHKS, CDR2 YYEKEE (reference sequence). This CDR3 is CASSVDRGLNYEQYF. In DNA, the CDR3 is TGTGCCAGCAGCGTGGACAGGGGGCTCAACTACGAGCAGTACTTC.

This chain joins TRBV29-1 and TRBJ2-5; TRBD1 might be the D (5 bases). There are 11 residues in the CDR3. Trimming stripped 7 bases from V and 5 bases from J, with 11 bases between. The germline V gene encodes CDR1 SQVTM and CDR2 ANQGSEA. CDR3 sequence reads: CSGGERETQYF. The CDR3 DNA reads TGCAGCGGGGGCGAACGGGAGACCCAGTACTTC. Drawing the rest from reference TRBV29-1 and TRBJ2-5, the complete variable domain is SAVISQKPSRDICQRGTSLTIQCQVDSQVTMMFWYRQQPGQSLTLIATANQGSEATYESGFVIDKFPISRPNLTFSTLTVSNMSPEDSSIYLCSGGERETQYFGPGTRLLVL.

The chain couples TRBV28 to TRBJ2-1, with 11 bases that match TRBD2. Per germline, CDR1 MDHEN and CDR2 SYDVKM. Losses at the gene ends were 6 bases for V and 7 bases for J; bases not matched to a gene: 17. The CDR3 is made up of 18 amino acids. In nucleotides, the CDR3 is TGTGCCAGCAGCCCCCCCGGGGTAGCGGGGGGGCAGGGGAATGAGCAGTTCTTC. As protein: CASSPPGVAGGQGNEQFF.

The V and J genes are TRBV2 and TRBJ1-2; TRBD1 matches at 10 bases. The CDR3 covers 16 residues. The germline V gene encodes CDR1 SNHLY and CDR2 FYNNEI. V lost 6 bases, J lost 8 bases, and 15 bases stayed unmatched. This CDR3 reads CASSGSGGQGGSGYTF. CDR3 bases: TGTGCCAGCAGCGGGAGCGGAGGACAGGGGGGGAGCGGCTACACCTTC.

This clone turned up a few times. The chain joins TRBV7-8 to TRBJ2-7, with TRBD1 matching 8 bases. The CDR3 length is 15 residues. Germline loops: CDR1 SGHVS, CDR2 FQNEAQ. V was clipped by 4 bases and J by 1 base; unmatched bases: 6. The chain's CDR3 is CASSWAGGDSYEQYF. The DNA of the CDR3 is TGTGCCAGCAGCTGGGCAGGGGGCGATTCCTACGAGCAGTACTTC.

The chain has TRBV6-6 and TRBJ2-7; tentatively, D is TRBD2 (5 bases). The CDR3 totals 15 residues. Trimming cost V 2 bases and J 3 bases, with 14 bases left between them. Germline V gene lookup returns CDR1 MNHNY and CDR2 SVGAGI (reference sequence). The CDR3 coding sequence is TGTGCCAGCAGTTACCCCGGCGGAGGACGCTACGAGCAGTACTTC. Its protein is CASSYPGGGRYEQYF.

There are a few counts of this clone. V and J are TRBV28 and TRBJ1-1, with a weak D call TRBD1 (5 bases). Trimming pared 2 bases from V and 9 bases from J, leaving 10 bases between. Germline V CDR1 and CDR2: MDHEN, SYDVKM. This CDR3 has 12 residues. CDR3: CASSLLQGQAFF. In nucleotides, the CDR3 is TGTGCCAGCAGTTTACTCCAGGGCCAAGCTTTCTTT.

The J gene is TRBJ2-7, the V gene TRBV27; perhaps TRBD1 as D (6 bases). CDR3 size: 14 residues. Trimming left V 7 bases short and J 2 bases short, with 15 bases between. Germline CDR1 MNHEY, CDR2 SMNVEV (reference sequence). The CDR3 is CASMVRGDTYEQYF. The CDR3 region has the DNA TGTGCCAGCATGGTCAGGGGCGACACCTACGAGCAGTACTTC.

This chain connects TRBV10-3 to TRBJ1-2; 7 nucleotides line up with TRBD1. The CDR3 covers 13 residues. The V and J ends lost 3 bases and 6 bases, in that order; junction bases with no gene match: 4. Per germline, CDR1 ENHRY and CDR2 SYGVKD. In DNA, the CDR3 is TGTGCCATCAGTGAAAAGGGGGCAGATGGCTACACCTTC. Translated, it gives CAISEKGADGYTF.

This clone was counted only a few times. The CDR3 nucleotides read TGTGCCAGCAGAGTAGGCGGGGGGGAGGAGACCCAGTACTTC. This encodes CASRVGGGEETQYF. The V and J genes are TRBV28 and TRBJ2-5; 9 bases align to TRBD2. Germline assignment: CDR1 MDHEN and CDR2 SYDVKM. Unmatched junction bases numbered 7, after V lost 6 bases and J lost 5 bases. The CDR3 runs to 14 residues.

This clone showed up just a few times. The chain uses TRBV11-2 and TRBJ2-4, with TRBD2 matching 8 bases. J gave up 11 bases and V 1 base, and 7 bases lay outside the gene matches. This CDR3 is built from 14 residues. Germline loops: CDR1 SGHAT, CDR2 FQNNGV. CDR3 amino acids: CASSLGVGGAVQYF. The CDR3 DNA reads TGTGCCAGCAGCTTAGGGGTCGGGGGGGCGGTTCAGTACTTC.

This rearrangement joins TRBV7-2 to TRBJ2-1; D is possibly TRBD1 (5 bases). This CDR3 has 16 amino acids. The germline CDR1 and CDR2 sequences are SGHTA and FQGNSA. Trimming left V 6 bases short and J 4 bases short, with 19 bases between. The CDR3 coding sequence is TGTGCCAGCAGTATAAAGGCAGGGAACGCATACAATGAGCAGTTCTTC. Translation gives CASSIKAGNAYNEQFF.

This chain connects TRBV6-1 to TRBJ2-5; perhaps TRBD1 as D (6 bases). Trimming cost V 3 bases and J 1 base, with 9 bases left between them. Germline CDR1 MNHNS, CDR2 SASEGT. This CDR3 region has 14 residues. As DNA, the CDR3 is TGTGCCAGCAGTGAGACAGGACCCCAAGAGACCCAGTACTTC. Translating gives CASSETGPQETQYF.